Reported below is one TCR beta chain. Its antigen is undetermined. Different DNA sequences within this sample yield the same CDR3. The data stem from a study of cytomegalovirus exposure and HLA in healthy donors. PCR amplification relied on 60 Vbeta primers (plus 13 Jbeta primers). Clones were sequenced by immunoSEQ multiplex PCR, and TCRdb holds only the in-frame ones, with some missing. The sample includes 150,000 or so clones, about 85% of them seen just once. Study findings and constraints: The study listed about 150 cytomegalovirus-associated TCR beta chains.

The receptor was derived from a woman aged 18-29 years in good health and CMV-seronegative. Sequenced sample: PBMCs.

CDR3: CASSLDRDNSPLHF. CDR3 DNA: TGTGCCAGCAGCCTAGACAGGGATAATTCACCCCTCCACTTT. V and J are TRBV7-9 and TRBJ1-6, with 7 positions matching TRBD1. V lost 5 bases to trimming and J lost 5 bases; unmatched junction nucleotides: 3. Germline lookup yields CDR1 SEHNR and CDR2 FQNEAQ (reference sequence). CDR3 length equals 14 residues.